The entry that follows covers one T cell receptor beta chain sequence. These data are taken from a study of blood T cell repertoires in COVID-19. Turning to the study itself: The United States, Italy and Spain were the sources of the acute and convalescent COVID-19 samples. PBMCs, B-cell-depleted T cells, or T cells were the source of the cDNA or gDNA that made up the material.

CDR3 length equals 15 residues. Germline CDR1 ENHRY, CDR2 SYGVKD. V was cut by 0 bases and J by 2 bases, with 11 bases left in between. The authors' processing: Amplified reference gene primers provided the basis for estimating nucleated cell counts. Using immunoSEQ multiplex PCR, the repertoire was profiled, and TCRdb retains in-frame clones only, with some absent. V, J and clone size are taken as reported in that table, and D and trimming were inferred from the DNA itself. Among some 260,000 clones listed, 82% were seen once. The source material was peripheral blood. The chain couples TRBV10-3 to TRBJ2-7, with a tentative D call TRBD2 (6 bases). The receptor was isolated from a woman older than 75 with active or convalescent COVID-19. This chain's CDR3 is CAISESGDFAYEQYF. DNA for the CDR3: TGTGCCATCAGTGAGTCAGGGGACTTCGCCTACGAGCAGTACTTC.